The T cell receptor beta chain described here comes from a study of cytomegalovirus exposure and HLA in healthy donors. On the study more broadly: Earlier, 110 million or so unique TCR beta sequences were recovered from approximately 200 million T cells by an analysis. Points from the study as a whole: CMV serostatus was the only immune exposure information that was available. A later look showed TCR association rates differing by HLA locus, highest for DRB1 and lowest for HLA-C.

Healthy individuals who donated bone marrow served as the donors. Of note for this clone: Its matching antigen is unknown.

PCR employed 60 Vbeta and 13 Jbeta primers. Some clones are missing from TCRdb's copy, which holds only in-frame ones; the method was immunoSEQ multiplex PCR. The sample shows 65,000 to 90,000 clones, approximately 81% of them seen only once. The ends were cut back, 6 bases at V and 0 bases at J, with 15 bases in the middle. The CDR3 covers 16 residues. The germline gives CDR1 MNHEY, CDR2 SMNVEV (reference sequence). Sequencing was performed on PBMCs. The chain combines TRBV27 with TRBJ1-5; perhaps TRBD1 as D (6 bases). The receptor was isolated from a woman aged 40 to 50 in good health and CMV-seropositive. The CDR3 reads CASSPWTEYSNQPQHF. The DNA of the CDR3 is TGTGCCAGCAGCCCCTGGACAGAATATAGCAATCAGCCCCAGCATTTT.